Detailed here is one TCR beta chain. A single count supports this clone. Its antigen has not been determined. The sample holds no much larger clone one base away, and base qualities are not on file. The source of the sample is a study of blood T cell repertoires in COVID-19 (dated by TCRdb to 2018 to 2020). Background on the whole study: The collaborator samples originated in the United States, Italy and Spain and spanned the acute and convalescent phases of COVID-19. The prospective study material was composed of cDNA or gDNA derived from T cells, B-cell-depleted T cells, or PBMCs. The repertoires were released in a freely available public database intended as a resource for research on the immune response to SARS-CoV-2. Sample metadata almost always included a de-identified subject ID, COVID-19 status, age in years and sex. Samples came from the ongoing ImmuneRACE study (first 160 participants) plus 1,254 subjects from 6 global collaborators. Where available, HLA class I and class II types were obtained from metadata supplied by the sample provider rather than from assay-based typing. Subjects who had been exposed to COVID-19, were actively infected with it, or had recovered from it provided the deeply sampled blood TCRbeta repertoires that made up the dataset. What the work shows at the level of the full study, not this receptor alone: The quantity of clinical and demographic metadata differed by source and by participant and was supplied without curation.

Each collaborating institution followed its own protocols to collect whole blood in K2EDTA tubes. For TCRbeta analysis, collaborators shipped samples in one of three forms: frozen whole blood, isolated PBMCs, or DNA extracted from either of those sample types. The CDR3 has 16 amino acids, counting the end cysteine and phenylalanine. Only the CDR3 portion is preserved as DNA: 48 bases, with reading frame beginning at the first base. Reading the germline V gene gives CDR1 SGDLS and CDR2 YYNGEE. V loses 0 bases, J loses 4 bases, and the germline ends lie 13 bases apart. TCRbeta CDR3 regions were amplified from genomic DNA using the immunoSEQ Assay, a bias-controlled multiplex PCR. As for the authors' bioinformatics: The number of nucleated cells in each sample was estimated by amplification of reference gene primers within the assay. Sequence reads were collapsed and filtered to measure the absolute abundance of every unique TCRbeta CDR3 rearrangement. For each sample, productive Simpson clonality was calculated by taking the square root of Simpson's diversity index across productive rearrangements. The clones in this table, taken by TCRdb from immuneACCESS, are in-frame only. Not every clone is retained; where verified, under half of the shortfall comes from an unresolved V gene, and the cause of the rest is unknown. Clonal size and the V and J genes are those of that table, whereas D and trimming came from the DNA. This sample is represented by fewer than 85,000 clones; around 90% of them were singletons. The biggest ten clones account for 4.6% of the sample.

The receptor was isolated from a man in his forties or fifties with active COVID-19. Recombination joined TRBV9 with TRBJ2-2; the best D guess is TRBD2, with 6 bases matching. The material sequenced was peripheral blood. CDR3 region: CASSVGGSGSTGELFF. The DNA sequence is TGTGCCAGCAGCGTAGGGGGTAGCGGCTCCACCGGGGAGCTGTTTTTT.